This TCR beta chain was identified in a study of T-cell reconstitution after alpha-beta-depleted transplantation in children. General study findings and limits: It was surviving recipient T cells and thymic progenitors that gave some patients high TCRbeta diversity at day 60. Most T-cell counts and diversity one year after the transplant came from T cells that were newly produced. Several hundred graft clones that had expanded were reportedly the source of alpha-beta T cells about two months after transplant.

Comment on this clonotype: Antigen: not known.

Preparation of the TCRbeta library used unique molecular identifiers. TCRdb fed the PCR reads into MiXCR, producing one record per CDR3 protein. The sample consists of fewer than 1 million distinct CDR3 sequences, under 20% of them appearing once. The source of this sequence is a male patient younger than 18 who had a stem cell transplant for acute lymphoblastic leukemia, so the T cells may come from the graft donor. Sequences were derived from PBMCs, mostly from graft donor cells, sampled 360 days after TCRalphabeta/CD19-depleted stem cell transplant.

The CDR3 region has the DNA TGTGCCACCAGCATCCGGACAGGGAGGGGCGAGCAGTACTTC. Amino acid sequence: CATSIRTGRGEQYF. V gene TRBV15 combines with J gene TRBJ2-7, with D possibly matching TRBD1 (8 bases). V lost 4 bases, J lost 6 bases, and 16 bases lay in between. The germline V gene has CDR1 LNHNV and CDR2 YYDKDF (reference sequence). This CDR3 contains 14 residues. The full variable domain, completed using reference TRBV15 and TRBJ2-7, is DAMVIQNPRYQVTQFGKPVTLSCSQTLNHNVMYWYQQKSSQAPKLLFHYYDKDFNNEADTPDNFQSRRPNTSFCFLDIRSPGLGDTAMYLCATSIRTGRGEQYFGPGTRLTVT.